Included here is one TCR beta chain sequence, with context. The source of the sample is a study of blood T cell repertoires in COVID-19. Study details: Material from acute and convalescent COVID-19 was sourced from the United States, Italy and Spain. Sources were T cells, B-cell-depleted T cells, or PBMCs; the material itself was cDNA or gDNA.

The V gene lost 4 bases and the J gene lost 7 bases, with 14 bases spanning the gap. The germline V gene has CDR1 SGHRS and CDR2 YFSETQ. This CDR3 is 13 amino acids long. Per the study methods: Amplification with reference gene primers provided the estimates of nucleated cell counts. Using immunoSEQ multiplex PCR, the repertoire was profiled, and TCRdb retains in-frame clones only, with some absent. Clone size and V and J calls were adopted from that table, with D and trimming inferred from the DNA. In the table there are more than 80,000 clones, around 82% of which are singletons. The receptor's source is a middle-aged man with active or convalescent COVID-19. Source material: peripheral blood. The rearrangement joins TRBV5-1 to TRBJ1-2, with D tentatively TRBD1 (5 bases). The CDR3 loop reads CASSTAGLSGYTF. The CDR3 DNA sequence: TGCGCCAGCAGCACCGCAGGGTTGTCTGGCTACACCTTC.